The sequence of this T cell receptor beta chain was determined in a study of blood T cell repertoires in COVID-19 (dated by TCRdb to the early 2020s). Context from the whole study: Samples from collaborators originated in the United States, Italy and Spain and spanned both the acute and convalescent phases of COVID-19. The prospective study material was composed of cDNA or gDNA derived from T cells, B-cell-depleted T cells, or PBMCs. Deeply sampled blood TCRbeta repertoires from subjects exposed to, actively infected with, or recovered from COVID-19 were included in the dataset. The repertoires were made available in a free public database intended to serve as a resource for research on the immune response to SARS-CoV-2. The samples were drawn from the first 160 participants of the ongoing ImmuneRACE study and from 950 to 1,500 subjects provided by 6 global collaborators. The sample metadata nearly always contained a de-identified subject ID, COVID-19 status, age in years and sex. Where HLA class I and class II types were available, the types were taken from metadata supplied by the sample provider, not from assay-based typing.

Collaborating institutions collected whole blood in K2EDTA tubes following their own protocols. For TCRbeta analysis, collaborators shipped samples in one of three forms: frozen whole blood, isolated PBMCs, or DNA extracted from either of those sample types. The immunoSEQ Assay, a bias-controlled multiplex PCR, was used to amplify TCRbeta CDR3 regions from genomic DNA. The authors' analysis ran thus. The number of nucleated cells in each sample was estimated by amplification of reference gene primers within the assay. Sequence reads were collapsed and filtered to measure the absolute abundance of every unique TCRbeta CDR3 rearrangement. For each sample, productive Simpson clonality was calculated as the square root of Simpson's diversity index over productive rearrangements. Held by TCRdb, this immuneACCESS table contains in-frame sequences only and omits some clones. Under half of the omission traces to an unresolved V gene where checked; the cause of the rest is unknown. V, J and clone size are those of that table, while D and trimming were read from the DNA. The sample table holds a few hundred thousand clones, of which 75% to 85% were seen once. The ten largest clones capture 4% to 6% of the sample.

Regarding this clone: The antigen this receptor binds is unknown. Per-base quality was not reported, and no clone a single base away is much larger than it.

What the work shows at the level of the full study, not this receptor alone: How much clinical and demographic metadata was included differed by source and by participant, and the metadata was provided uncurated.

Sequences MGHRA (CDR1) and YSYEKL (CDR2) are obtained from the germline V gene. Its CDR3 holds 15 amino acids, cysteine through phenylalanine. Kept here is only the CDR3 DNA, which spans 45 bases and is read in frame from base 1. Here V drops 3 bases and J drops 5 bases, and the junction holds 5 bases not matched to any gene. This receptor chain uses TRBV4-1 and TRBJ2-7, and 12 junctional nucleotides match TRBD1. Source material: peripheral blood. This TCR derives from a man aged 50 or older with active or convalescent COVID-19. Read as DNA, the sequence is TGCGCCAGCAGCCATCCGGGACAGGGGGCCAACGAGCAGTACTTC. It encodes CASSHPGQGANEQYF.